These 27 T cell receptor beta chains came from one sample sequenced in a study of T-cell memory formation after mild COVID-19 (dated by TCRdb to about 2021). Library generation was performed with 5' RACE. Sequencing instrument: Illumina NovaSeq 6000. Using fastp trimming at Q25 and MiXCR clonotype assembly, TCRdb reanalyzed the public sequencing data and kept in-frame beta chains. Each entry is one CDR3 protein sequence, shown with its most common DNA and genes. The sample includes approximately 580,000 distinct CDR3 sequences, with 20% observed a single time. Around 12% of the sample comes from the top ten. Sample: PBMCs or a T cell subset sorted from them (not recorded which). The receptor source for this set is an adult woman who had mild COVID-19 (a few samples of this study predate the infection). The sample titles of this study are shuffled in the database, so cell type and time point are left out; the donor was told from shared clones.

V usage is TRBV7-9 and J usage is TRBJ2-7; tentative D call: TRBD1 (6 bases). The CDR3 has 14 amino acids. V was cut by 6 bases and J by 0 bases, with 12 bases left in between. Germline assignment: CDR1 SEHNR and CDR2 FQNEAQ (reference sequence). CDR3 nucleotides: TGTGCCAGCAGGCGACAGGAGAGCTCCTACGAGCAGTACTTC. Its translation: CASRRQESSYEQYF.

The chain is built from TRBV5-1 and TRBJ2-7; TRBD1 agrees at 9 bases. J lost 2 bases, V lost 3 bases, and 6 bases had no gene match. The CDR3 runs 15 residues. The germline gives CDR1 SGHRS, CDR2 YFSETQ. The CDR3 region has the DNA TGCGCCAGCAGCTCTTCCGGGACAGGGCCCTACGAGCAGTACTTC. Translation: CASSSSGTGPYEQYF. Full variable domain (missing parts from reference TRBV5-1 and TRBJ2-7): KAGVTQTPRYLIKTRGQQVTLSCSPISGHRSVSWYQQTPGQGLQFLFEYFSETQRNKGNFPGRFSGRQFSNSRSEMNVSTLELGDSALYLCASSSSGTGPYEQYFGPGTRLTVT.

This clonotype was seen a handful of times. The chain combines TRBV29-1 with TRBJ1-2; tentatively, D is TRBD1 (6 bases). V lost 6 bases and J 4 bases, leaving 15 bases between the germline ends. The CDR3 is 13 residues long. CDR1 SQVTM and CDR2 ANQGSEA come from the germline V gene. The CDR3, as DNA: TGCAGCGTGGTACAGGGAGGGAGCTATGGCTACACCTTC. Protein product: CSVVQGGSYGYTF.

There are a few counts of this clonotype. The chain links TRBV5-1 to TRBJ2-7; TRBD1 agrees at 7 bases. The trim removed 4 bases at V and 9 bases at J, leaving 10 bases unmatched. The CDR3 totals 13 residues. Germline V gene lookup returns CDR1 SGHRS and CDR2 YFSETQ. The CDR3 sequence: CASSQRQGGAQYF. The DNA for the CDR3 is TGCGCCAGCAGCCAGCGACAGGGTGGCGCGCAGTACTTC.

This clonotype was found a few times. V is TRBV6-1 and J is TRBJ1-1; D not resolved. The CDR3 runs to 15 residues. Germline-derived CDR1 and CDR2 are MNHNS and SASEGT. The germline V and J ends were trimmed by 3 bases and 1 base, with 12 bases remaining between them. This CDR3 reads CASSEAKWWNTEAFF. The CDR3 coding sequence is TGTGCCAGCAGTGAGGCGAAGTGGTGGAACACTGAAGCTTTCTTT.

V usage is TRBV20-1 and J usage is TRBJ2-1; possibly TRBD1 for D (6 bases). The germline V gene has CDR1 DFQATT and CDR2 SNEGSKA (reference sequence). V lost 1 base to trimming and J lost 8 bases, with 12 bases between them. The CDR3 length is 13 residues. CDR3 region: CSARAGPGDEQFF. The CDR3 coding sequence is TGCAGTGCTAGAGCCGGCCCAGGGGATGAGCAGTTCTTC.

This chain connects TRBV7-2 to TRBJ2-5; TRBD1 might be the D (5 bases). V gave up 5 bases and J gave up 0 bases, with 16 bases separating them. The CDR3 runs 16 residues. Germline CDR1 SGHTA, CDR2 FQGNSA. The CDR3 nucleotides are TGTGCCAGCAGCCCTGGGGCCCTTAGATACCAAGAGACCCAGTACTTC. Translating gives CASSPGALRYQETQYF.

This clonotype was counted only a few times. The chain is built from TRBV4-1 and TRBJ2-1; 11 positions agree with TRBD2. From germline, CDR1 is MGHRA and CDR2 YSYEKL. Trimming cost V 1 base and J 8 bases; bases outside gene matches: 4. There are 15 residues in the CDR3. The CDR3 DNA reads TGCGCCAGCAGCCAAGTTGGACTAGCGGGCGATGAGCAGTTCTTC. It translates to CASSQVGLAGDEQFF.

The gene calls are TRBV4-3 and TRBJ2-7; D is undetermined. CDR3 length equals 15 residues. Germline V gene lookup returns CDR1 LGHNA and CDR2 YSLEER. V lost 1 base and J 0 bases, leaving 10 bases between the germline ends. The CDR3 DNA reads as TGCGCCAGCAGCCAAGGTTTTGTTCACTCCTACGAGCAGTACTTC. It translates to CASSQGFVHSYEQYF.

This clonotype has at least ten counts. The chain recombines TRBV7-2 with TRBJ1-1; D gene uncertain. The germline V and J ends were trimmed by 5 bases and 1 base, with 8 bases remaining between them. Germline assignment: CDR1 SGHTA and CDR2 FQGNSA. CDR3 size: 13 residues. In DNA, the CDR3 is TGTGCCAGCAGCGAGATAAGGAACACTGAAGCTTTCTTT. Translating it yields CASSEIRNTEAFF.

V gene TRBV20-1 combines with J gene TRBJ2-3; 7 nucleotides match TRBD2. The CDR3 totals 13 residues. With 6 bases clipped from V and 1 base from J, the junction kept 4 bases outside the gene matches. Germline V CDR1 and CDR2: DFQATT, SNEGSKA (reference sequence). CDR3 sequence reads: CSAHLAGTDTQYF. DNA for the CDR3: TGCAGTGCCCACCTAGCGGGCACAGATACGCAGTATTTT.

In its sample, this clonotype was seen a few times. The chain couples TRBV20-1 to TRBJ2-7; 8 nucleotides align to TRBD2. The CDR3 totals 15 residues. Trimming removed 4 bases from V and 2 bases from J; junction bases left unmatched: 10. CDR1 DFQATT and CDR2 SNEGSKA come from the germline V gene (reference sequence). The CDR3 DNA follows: TGCAGTGCTAAATATGAGCGGGGGAATACCTACGAGCAGTACTTC. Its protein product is CSAKYERGNTYEQYF.

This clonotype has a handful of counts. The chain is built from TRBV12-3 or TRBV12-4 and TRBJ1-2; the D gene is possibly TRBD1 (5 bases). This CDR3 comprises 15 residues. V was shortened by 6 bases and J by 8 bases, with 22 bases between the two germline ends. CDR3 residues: CASRGAGRSVVGYTF. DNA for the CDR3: TGTGCCAGCAGGGGCGCAGGGAGATCGGTTGTAGGCTACACCTTC.

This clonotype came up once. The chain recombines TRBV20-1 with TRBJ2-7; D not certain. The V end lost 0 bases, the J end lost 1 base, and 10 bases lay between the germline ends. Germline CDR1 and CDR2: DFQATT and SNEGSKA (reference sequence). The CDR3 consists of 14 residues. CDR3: CSARDSDYSYEQYF. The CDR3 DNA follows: TGCAGTGCTAGAGATTCGGATTATTCCTACGAGCAGTACTTC.

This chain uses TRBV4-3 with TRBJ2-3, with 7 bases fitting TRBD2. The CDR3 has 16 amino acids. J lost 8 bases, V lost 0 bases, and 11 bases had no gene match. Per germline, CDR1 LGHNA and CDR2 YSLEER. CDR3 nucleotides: TGCGCCAGCAGCCAAGAGGTCCCAAGCGGGGCGGCTACGCAGTATTTT. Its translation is CASSQEVPSGAATQYF.

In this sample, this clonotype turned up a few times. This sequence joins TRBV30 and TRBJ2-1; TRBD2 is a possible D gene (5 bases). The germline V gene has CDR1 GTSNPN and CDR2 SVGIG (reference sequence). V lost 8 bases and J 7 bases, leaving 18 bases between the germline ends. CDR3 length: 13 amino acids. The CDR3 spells CAGDPDWENEQFF. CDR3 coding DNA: TGTGCCGGAGACCCCGACTGGGAGAATGAGCAGTTCTTC.

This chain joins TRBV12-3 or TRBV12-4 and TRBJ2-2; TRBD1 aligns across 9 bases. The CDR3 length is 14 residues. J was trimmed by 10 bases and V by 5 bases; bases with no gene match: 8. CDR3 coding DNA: TGTGCCAGCAGTATAAACACAGGGGGCCTGGAGCTGTTTTTT. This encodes CASSINTGGLELFF.

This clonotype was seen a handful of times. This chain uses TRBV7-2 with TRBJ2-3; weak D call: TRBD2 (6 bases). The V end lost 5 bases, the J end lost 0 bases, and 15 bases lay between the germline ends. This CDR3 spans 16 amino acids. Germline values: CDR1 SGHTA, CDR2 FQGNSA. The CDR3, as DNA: TGTGCCAGCAGCGCCCTTGGGGCGGGGAGCACAGATACGCAGTATTTT. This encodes CASSALGAGSTDTQYF.

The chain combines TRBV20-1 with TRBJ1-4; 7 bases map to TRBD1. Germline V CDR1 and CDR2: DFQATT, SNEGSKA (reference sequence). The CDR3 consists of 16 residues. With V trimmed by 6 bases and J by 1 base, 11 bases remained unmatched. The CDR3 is CSALRPQGRTNEKLFF. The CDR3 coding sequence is TGCAGTGCCCTTAGACCACAGGGGAGAACTAATGAAAAACTGTTTTTT.

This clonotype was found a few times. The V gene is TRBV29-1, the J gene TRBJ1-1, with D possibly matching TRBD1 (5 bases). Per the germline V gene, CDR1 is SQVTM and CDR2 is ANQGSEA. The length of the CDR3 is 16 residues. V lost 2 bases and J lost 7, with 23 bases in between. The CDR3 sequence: CSVEKETVGVRGEAFF. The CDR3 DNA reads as TGCAGCGTTGAAAAGGAGACAGTGGGGGTTAGAGGTGAAGCTTTCTTT.

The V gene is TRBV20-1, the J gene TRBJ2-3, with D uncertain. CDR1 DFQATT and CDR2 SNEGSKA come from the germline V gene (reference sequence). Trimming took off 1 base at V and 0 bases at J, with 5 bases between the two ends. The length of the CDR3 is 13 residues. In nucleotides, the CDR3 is TGCAGTGCTAGAGTGCCTAGCACAGATACGCAGTATTTT. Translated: CSARVPSTDTQYF.

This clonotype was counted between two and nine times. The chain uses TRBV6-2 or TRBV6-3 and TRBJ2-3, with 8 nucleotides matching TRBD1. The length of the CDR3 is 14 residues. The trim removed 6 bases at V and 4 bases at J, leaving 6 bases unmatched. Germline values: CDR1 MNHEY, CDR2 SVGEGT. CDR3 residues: CASRSGGSSDTQYF. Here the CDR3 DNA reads TGTGCCAGCAGGTCAGGGGGCTCGTCAGATACGCAGTATTTT.

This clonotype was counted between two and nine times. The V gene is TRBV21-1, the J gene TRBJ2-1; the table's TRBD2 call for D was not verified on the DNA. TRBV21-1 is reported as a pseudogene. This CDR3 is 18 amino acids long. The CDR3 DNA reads TGTGCCAGCAGCCCCAAGGCAGCGGGAGGGTCCTCCTACAATGAGCAGTTCTTC. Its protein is CASSPKAAGGSSYNEQFF.

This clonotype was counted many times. In DNA form, the CDR3 reads TGTGCCAGCAGCCCCCGTATAGCGGGAGACAGGGACGAGCAGTACTTC. Translation: CASSPRIAGDRDEQYF. The rearrangement links TRBV13 to TRBJ2-7; TRBD2 matches at 9 bases. J gave up 5 bases and V 5 bases, and 13 bases lay outside the gene matches. This CDR3 comprises 16 residues. Germline assignment: CDR1 PRHDT and CDR2 FYEKMQ (reference sequence).

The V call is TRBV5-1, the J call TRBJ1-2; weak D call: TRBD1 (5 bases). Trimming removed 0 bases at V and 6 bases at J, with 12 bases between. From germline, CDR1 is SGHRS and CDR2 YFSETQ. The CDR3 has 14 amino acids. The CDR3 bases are TGCGCCAGCAGCTTGGAGGGCAGGGACCATGGCTACACCTTC. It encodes CASSLEGRDHGYTF.

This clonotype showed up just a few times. In DNA, the CDR3 is TGTGCCAGCAGCTTCAACAGGGAGTTACTCGGGAACACTGAAGCTTTCTTT. It is translated as CASSFNRELLGNTEAFF. The genes are TRBV11-3 and TRBJ1-1; a weak D match, TRBD1 (6 bases). The V gene's germline CDR1 is SGHNT and CDR2 YENEEA. Trimming removed 3 bases from V and 1 base from J, with 18 bases in between. The CDR3 runs to 17 residues.

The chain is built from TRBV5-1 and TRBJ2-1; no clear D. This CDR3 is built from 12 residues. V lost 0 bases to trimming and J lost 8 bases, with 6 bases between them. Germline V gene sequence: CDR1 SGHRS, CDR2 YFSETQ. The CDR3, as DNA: TGCGCCAGCAGCTTGGAGCACTATGAGCAGTTCTTC. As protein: CASSLEHYEQFF.